Described below is a single T cell receptor beta chain sequence and its context. This CDR3 spans 14 amino acids. Trimming pared 1 base from V and 7 bases from J, leaving 13 bases between. Germline assignment: CDR1 MNHEY and CDR2 SVGAGI. The data are from a study of blood T cell repertoires in COVID-19. Study-level information: The analysed material was cDNA or gDNA that came from T cells, B-cell-depleted T cells, or PBMCs.

Here immunoSEQ multiplex PCR was the method, and the copy in TCRdb shows in-frame clones only, minus some. This table holds 130,000 or so clones, roughly 88% found once. The sample was peripheral blood. The source of this sequence is a man between 45 and 60 years old with acute or convalescent COVID-19. The gene calls are TRBV6-5 and TRBJ1-2, with D maybe TRBD1 (5 bases). The CDR3 reads CASSYFQGSSGYTF. The DNA for the CDR3 is TGTGCCAGCAGTTACTTTCAGGGTTCGTCTGGCTACACCTTC.